The source of this TCR beta chain is a study of TIL therapy for anti-PD-1-resistant metastatic lung cancer. Across the study: Half of patients were current or former smokers. Overall study results and limits: The baseline peripheral repertoire was partially replaced by infused TIL clonotypes that later decayed.

This clone was seen once. Its antigen remains unknown. Time point of the sample: pre-treatment sample, taken before nivolumab and TIL therapy. The libraries were made with immunoSEQ v3. Assay used: immunoSEQ multiplex PCR; TCRdb lists only in-frame clones, some missing. The table lists 50,000 or so clones, 70% to 80% of them singletons. The CDR3 has 13 amino acids. The V end was cut by 5 bases, the J end by 3 bases, with 9 bases between. Germline V gene lookup returns CDR1 SEHNR and CDR2 FQNEAQ (reference sequence). This TCR was sampled from a woman aged 25-85 years with non-small cell lung cancer. The chain combines TRBV7-9 with TRBJ2-3, with D possibly TRBD1 on 6 matching bases. The input for sequencing was blood, taken at baseline. CDR3 sequence: CASSQGHTDTQYF. The DNA of the CDR3 is TGTGCCAGCAGCCAGGGGCATACAGATACGCAGTATTTT.